Included here is one T cell receptor (beta chain) sequence, with context. The junction departs from germline at one end; a sequencing error may be responsible. CDR1 and CDR2 from the germline V gene are MNHEY and SMNVEV (reference sequence). The CDR3 sequence is 15 residues long. The entry originates in a study of blood T cells in healthy people across ages. Primers used in a second PCR of roughly 6 to 12 cycles were a sample-barcoded 5' primer and a J-beta primer mix. TCRdb re-called the 5' RACE reads through MiXCR, storing one row per CDR3 protein. Of roughly 1,500,000 distinct CDR3 sequences in the sample, about 35% are singletons; the top ten hold about 11%.

The specimen was blood. The source of this sequence is a woman under 40 in good health. The chain uses TRBV27 and TRBJ2-1, with a tentative D call TRBD1 (6 bases). This CDR3 reads CAGSLAGASYNEQFF. Here the CDR3 DNA reads TGTGCCGGCAGTTTAGCAGGGGCATCCTACAATGAGCAGTTCTTC.